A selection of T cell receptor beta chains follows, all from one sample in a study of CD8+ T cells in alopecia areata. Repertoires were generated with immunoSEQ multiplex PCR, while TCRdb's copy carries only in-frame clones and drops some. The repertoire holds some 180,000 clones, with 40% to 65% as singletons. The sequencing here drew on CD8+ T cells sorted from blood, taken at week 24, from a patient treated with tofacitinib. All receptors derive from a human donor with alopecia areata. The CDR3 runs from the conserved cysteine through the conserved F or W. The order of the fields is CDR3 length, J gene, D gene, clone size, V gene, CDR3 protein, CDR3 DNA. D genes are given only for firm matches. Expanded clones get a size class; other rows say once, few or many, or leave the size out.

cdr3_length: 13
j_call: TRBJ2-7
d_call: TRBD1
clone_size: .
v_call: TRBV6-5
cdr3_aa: CASRMGQSYEQYF
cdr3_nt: TGTGCCAGCAGAATGGGACAGTCTTACGAGCAGTACTTC

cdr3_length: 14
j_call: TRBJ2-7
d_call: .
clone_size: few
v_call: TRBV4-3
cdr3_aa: CASSQELSSYEQYF
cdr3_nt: TGCGCCAGCAGCCAAGAATTAAGCTCCTACGAGCAGTACTTC

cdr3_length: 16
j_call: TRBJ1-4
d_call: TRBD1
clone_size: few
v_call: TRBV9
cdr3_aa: CASSKGQGEGNEKLFF
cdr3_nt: TGTGCCAGCAGCAAGGGACAGGGGGAAGGGAATGAAAAACTGTTTTTT

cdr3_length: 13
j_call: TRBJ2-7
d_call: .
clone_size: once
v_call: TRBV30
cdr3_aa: CAWSVGDPYEQYF
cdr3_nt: TGTGCCTGGAGTGTTGGCGATCCTTACGAGCAGTACTTC

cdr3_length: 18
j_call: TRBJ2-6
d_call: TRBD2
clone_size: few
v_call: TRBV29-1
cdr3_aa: CSVESRTSGVLGANVLTF
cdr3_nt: TGCAGCGTTGAAAGCCGAACTAGCGGGGTTTTAGGGGCCAACGTCCTGACTTTC

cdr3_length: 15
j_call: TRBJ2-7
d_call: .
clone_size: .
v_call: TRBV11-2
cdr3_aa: CASSGGTAAGYEQYF
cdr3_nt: TGTGCCAGCAGCGGCGGGACAGCCGCCGGCTACGAGCAGTACTTC

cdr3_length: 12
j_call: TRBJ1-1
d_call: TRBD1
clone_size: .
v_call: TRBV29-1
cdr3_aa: CSVGQGGTEAFF
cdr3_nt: TGCAGCGTTGGACAGGGTGGCACTGAAGCTTTCTTT

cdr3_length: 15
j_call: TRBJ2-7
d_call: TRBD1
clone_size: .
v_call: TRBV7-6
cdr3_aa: CASSLEGQGGYEQYF
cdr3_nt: TGTGCCAGCAGCTTAGAGGGACAGGGGGGTTACGAGCAGTACTTC

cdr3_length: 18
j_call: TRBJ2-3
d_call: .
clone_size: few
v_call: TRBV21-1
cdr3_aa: CASSNPGIGGARTDTQYF
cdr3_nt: TGTGCCAGCAGCAACCCAGGAATAGGGGGAGCTAGGACAGATACGCAGTATTTT

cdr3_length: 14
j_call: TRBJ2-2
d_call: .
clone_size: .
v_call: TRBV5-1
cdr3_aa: CASSLRGESGELFF
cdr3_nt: TGCGCCAGCAGCTTAAGAGGGGAGTCCGGGGAGCTGTTTTTT

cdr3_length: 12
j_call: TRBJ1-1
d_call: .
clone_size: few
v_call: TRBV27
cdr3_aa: CASGRGSTEAFF
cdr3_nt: TGTGCCAGCGGGCGGGGGTCCACTGAAGCTTTCTTT

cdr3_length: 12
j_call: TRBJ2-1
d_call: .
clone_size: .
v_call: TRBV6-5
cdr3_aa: CASSYPPNEQFF
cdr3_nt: TGTGCCAGCAGTTACCCGCCAAATGAGCAGTTCTTC